One sample yielded the 26 T cell receptor beta chains listed below, sequenced in a study of T cells in Graves' hyperthyroidism and ophthalmopathy. Amplification of TCR beta CDR3 regions used RNA as the template. Carried out on the TCR CDR3, a first-round RT-PCR used the HTBI primer set. TCRdb itself ran the multiplex PCR reads through MiXCR, one entry per CDR3 protein. The sample shows 480,000 or so distinct CDR3 sequences, 46% of them seen only once. The source material was peripheral blood or thyroid tissue (not recorded which). These receptors were obtained from an adult woman with Graves' disease, either hyperthyroidism or ophthalmopathy (not recorded which).

The V call is TRBV7-9, the J call TRBJ2-7; 7 bases fit TRBD1. The CDR3 length is 14 residues. The V gene end was trimmed by 5 bases and the J gene end by 5 bases; junction bases not matched to a gene: 9. Germline V lookup: CDR1 SEHNR, CDR2 FQNEAQ (reference sequence). The CDR3 sequence is CASSHRDRAHEQYF. The DNA of the CDR3 is TGTGCCAGCAGCCACCGAGACAGGGCCCACGAGCAGTACTTC.

This clonotype came up many times. The chain combines TRBV20-1 with TRBJ1-6, with D possibly being TRBD1 (6 bases). The V end was cut by 3 bases, the J end by 3 bases, with 9 bases between. The CDR3 spans 14 residues. The germline gives CDR1 DFQATT, CDR2 SNEGSKA (reference sequence). The CDR3 protein is CSASLGGYNSPLHF. The CDR3 region has the DNA TGCAGTGCTAGCCTAGGGGGCTATAATTCACCCCTCCACTTT.

This chain connects TRBV19 to TRBJ2-2; D is perhaps TRBD1 (6 bases). Germline values: CDR1 LNHDA, CDR2 SQIVND (reference sequence). Trimming stripped 6 bases from V and 0 bases from J, with 11 bases between. The length of the CDR3 is 15 residues. CDR3 nucleotide sequence: TGTGCCAGTAGAAAAGGGACAACGAACACCGGGGAGCTGTTTTTT. It specifies CASRKGTTNTGELFF.

This clonotype has a handful of counts. V usage is TRBV10-3 and J usage is TRBJ1-2; no clear D gene. The germline CDR1 and CDR2 sequences are ENHRY and SYGVKD. The CDR3 runs to 13 residues. The V end was cut by 8 bases, the J end by 5 bases, with 15 bases between. In DNA form, the CDR3 reads TGTGCCATCGGTAACCGCGATGGTTATGGCTACACCTTC. As protein: CAIGNRDGYGYTF.

This clonotype has a count of ten or more. The chain uses TRBV29-1 and TRBJ2-5; D could derive from TRBD1 or TRBD2 (5 bases each). V was clipped by 6 bases and J by 2 bases, with 13 bases between them. The CDR3 contains 13 residues. The germline CDR1 and CDR2 sequences are SQVTM and ANQGSEA. CDR3 sequence reads: CSVARGIQETQYF. CDR3 DNA sequence: TGCAGCGTGGCCCGGGGCATACAAGAGACCCAGTACTTC.

This clonotype has ten or more counts. The V and J genes are TRBV4-2 and TRBJ1-4, with D unresolved. CDR3 size: 14 residues. Germline CDR1 reads LGHNA; CDR2 reads YNFKEQ. The germline V and J ends were trimmed by 0 bases and 8 bases, with 10 bases remaining between them. Here the CDR3 reads CASSQDPTVEKLFF. DNA for the CDR3: TGTGCCAGCAGCCAAGATCCCACGGTCGAAAAACTGTTTTTT.

This clonotype was detected only once. The CDR3 nucleotides are TGTGCCAGCAGCCCCGGGATTAACACTGAAGCTTTCTTT. Translating it yields CASSPGINTEAFF. V is TRBV11-2 and J is TRBJ1-1; D unresolved. Trimming cost V 5 bases and J 2 bases, with 9 bases left between them. The CDR3 sequence is 13 residues long. Germline loops: CDR1 SGHAT, CDR2 FQNNGV. Together with reference TRBV11-2 and TRBJ1-1, the CDR3 gives the full variable domain: EAGVAQSPRYKIIEKRQSVAFWCNPISGHATLYWYQQILGQGPKLLIQFQNNGVVDDSQLPKDRFSAERLKGVDSTLKIQPAKLEDSAVYLCASSPGINTEAFFGQGTRLTVV.

The chain couples TRBV2 to TRBJ2-5; TRBD1 aligns across 8 bases. The V gene end was trimmed by 1 base and the J gene end by 3 bases; junction bases not matched to a gene: 4. CDR1 and CDR2 (germline): SNHLY, FYNNEI. The CDR3 extends over 15 amino acids. In DNA form, the CDR3 reads TGTGCCAGCAGTGAAGAACCGACAGGGGAAGAGACCCAGTACTTC. Protein product: CASSEEPTGEETQYF.

CDR3 DNA: TGCAGCGGCCAAACCTGGGGGCGAGGCAATCAGCCCCAGCATTTT. This gives the protein CSGQTWGRGNQPQHF. The V and J genes are TRBV29-1 and TRBJ1-5, with D possibly TRBD1 on 6 matching bases. Germline V CDR1 and CDR2: SQVTM, ANQGSEA. There are 15 residues in the CDR3. V dropped 7 bases and J dropped 2 bases, with 18 bases sitting between them.

The chain is built from TRBV2 and TRBJ1-5; the D is unclear. Germline V gene lookup returns CDR1 SNHLY and CDR2 FYNNEI. The CDR3 is made up of 14 amino acids. V was shortened by 2 bases and J by 3 bases, with 8 bases between the two germline ends. The CDR3 DNA is TGTGCCAGCAGTGAAAGCAGCGACAATCAGCCCCAGCATTTT. This encodes CASSESSDNQPQHF.

This clonotype was counted ten times or more. The chain has TRBV2 and TRBJ2-3; 7 nucleotides match TRBD1. CDR3 size: 14 residues. V lost 10 bases, J lost 0 bases, and 7 bases stayed unmatched. From germline, CDR1 is SNHLY and CDR2 FYNNEI. CDR3 coding DNA: TGTGCCACCAGGGACAGAACTAGCACAGATACGCAGTATTTT. Translation: CATRDRTSTDTQYF.

At least ten counts were recorded for this clonotype. V and J are TRBV6-5 and TRBJ2-7; TRBD2 agrees at 8 bases. The CDR3 is 12 residues long. V was clipped by 11 bases and J by 6 bases; unmatched bases: 9. CDR1 is MNHEY and CDR2 is SVGAGI in the germline V gene. Here the CDR3 DNA reads TGTGCCGTCGGCGGGGGGAGTTTCGAGCAGTACTTC. It specifies CAVGGGSFEQYF.

This clonotype was picked up one time. The rearrangement uses TRBV29-1 and TRBJ2-7; 8 bases map to TRBD1. This CDR3 contains 14 residues. Per the germline V gene, CDR1 is SQVTM and CDR2 is ANQGSEA. Trimming removed 5 bases from V and 1 base from J; junction bases left unmatched: 7. The DNA for the CDR3 is TGCAGCGTTCCCCGGACAGGGTTATCCTACGAGCAGTACTTC. Its protein is CSVPRTGLSYEQYF.

The CDR3, as DNA: TGTGCCAGTAGTGACGGGCATCATAGCAATCAGCCCCAGCATTTT. This translates into CASSDGHHSNQPQHF. The rearrangement joins TRBV19 to TRBJ1-5; no definite D call. The CDR3 sequence is 15 residues long. Germline V lookup: CDR1 LNHDA, CDR2 SQIVND (reference sequence). Between the trimmed V and J ends, which lost 5 bases and 0 bases, there was a span of 11 bases.

The chain uses TRBV20-1 and TRBJ2-7; D uncertain. The CDR3 sequence is 12 residues long. Germline CDR1 DFQATT, CDR2 SNEGSKA (reference sequence). V was cut by 7 bases and J by 0 bases, with 10 bases left in between. CDR3 amino acids: CSVGHSSYEQYF. The CDR3 DNA reads as TGCAGTGTGGGTCATAGCTCCTACGAGCAGTACTTC.

This clonotype was found once. The V call is TRBV15, the J call TRBJ1-1, with TRBD1 as a possible D gene (5 bases). The V gene lost 5 bases and the J gene lost 2 bases, with 18 bases spanning the gap. This CDR3 has 16 residues. Germline V CDR1 and CDR2: LNHNV, YYDKDF (reference sequence). CDR3 nucleotides: TGTGCCACCAGCGGAGCTTTGGACATTAGAAACACTGAAGCTTTCTTT. It translates to CATSGALDIRNTEAFF.

This clonotype was seen more than once but under ten times. The genes are TRBV6-1 and TRBJ1-5, with D perhaps matching TRBD1 (5 bases). Germline CDR1 MNHNS, CDR2 SASEGT. There are 15 residues in the CDR3. The germline V and J ends were trimmed by 4 bases and 4 bases, with 14 bases remaining between them. CDR3 sequence: CASSALEGLNQPQHF. The CDR3 DNA sequence: TGTGCCAGCAGTGCATTGGAGGGGCTAAATCAGCCCCAGCATTTT.

The chain has TRBV7-8 and TRBJ1-6, with D possibly TRBD1 on 6 matching bases. Germline V gives CDR1 SGHVS, CDR2 FQNEAQ. V lost 1 base and J lost 7, with 11 bases in between. The CDR3 covers 15 residues. CDR3 amino acids: CASSLVSGANSPLHF. CDR3 nucleotide sequence: TGTGCCAGCAGCTTAGTTTCAGGGGCGAATTCACCCCTCCACTTT.

The V call is TRBV6-1, the J call TRBJ2-3; D call uncertain. Germline V gives CDR1 MNHNS, CDR2 SASEGT. CDR3 length equals 12 residues. The V end lost 3 bases, the J end lost 5 bases, and 6 bases lay between the germline ends. As DNA, the CDR3 is TGTGCCAGCAGTGAGGTCCGAGATACGCAGTATTTT. Its translation: CASSEVRDTQYF.

The chain joins TRBV10-3 to TRBJ1-6; the D gene is possibly TRBD1 (5 bases). The V gene lost 3 bases and the J gene lost 14 bases, with 17 bases spanning the gap. CDR1 ENHRY and CDR2 SYGVKD come from the germline V gene. The CDR3 totals 14 residues. The CDR3 DNA reads as TGTGCCATCAGTGATCCCGGGACCTGGAGATCCCTCCACTTT. Translation: CAISDPGTWRSLHF.

The chain couples TRBV12-3 or TRBV12-4 to TRBJ2-7; 10 bases are shared with TRBD2. This CDR3 has 16 amino acids. The trim removed 4 bases at V and 0 bases at J, leaving 6 bases unmatched. The CDR3 is CASSSLAGEISYEQYF. DNA for the CDR3: TGTGCCAGCAGTTCCCTAGCGGGAGAGATCTCCTACGAGCAGTACTTC.

This clonotype has at least ten counts. This chain links TRBV7-9 with TRBJ1-3; perhaps TRBD1 as D (6 bases). The V end lost 5 bases, the J end lost 2 bases, and 13 bases lay between the germline ends. In germline, CDR1 is SEHNR, CDR2 FQNEAQ (reference sequence). The CDR3 consists of 15 residues. The CDR3 nucleotides read TGTGCCAGCAGCCCTCAGGGGTTCCCTGGAAACACCATATATTTT. Protein product: CASSPQGFPGNTIYF.

The chain uses TRBV29-1 and TRBJ1-5; the match to TRBD1 covers 8 bases. This CDR3 contains 14 residues. The J segment lost 11 bases and the V segment lost 4 bases, leaving 13 bases of the junction unmatched. Germline V gives CDR1 SQVTM, CDR2 ANQGSEA. The CDR3 sequence is CSVVQGAVGKTQHF. CDR3 sequence (DNA): TGCAGCGTTGTGCAGGGGGCGGTAGGGAAGACCCAGCATTTT.

The chain links TRBV6-5 to TRBJ2-5, with D possibly TRBD1 on 6 matching bases. V was clipped by 7 bases and J by 3 bases, with 18 bases between them. CDR1 MNHEY and CDR2 SVGAGI come from the germline V gene. There are 15 residues in the CDR3. CDR3 protein: CASISQGPEKETQYF. Written as DNA, the CDR3 is TGTGCCAGCATTAGCCAGGGGCCGGAGAAAGAGACCCAGTACTTC.

The rearrangement links TRBV10-3 to TRBJ1-1; unclear D gene. The V gene lost 3 bases and the J gene lost 5 bases, with 10 bases spanning the gap. Germline V CDR1 and CDR2: ENHRY, SYGVKD. This CDR3 has 13 residues. The CDR3 region is CAISEPGWTEAFF. The DNA of the CDR3 is TGTGCCATCAGTGAACCGGGTTGGACTGAAGCTTTCTTT.

About this clonotype: Likely a read error: the CDR3 ends without its conserved phenylalanine or tryptophan. No DNA is shown, since the ends of the CDR3 on it are uncertain; the CDR3 is the one TCRdb lists. This chain links TRBV19 with TRBJ1-3. Termini included, the CDR3 measures 10 amino acids. Germline V gene data show CDR1 as LNHDA and CDR2 as SQIVND (reference sequence). CDR3 loop: CATRRSGIDT.